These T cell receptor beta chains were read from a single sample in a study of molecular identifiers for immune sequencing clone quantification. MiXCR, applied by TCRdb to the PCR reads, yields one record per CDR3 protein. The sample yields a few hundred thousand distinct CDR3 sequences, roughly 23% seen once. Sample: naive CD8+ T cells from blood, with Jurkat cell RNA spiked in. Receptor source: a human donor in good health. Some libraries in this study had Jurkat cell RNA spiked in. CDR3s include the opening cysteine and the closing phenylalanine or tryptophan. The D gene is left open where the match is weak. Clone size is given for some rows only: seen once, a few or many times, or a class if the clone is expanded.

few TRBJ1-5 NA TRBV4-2 TGTGCCAGCAGCCAAGAAAACCGGGTCGTTCAGCCCCAGCATTTT CASSQENRVVQPQHF
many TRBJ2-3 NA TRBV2 TGTGCCAGCAGCCAGGGTCTCGGCACAGATACGCAGTATTTT CASSQGLGTDTQYF
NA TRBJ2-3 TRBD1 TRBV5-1 TGCGCCAGCAGTCCCAACCAGGGGGCAGGTACAGATACGCAGTATTTT CASSPNQGAGTDTQYF
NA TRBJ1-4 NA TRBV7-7 TGTGCCAGCAGCTTCGGGCGGCCGGATTTTAATGAAAAACTGTTTTTT CASSFGRPDFNEKLFF
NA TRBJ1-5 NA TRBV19 TGTGCCAGTAGCCATGTGGTGTTCAGCAATCAGCCCCAGCATTTT CASSHVVFSNQPQHF
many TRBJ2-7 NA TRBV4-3 TGCGCCAGCAGCCAAGATTCGGCAGCGCACTACGAGCAGTACTTC CASSQDSAAHYEQYF
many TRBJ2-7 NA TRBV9 TGTGCCAGCAGCGTAGAGGAGGGTAATGAGCAGTACTTC CASSVEEGNEQYF
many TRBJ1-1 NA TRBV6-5 TGTGCCAGCAGTTTACAGGAATCGAACACTGAAGCTTTCTTT CASSLQESNTEAFF
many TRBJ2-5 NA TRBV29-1 TGCAGCGTTGAGCACAGGGAAGAGACCCAGTACTTC CSVEHREETQYF
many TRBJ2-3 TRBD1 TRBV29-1 TGCAGCGTTGGATTTCAGGGGGCCCACACAGATACGCAGTATTTT CSVGFQGAHTDTQYF
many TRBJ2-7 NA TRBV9 TGTGCCAGCAGCGGAGGGGAGAGCTCCTACGAGCAGTACTTC CASSGGESSYEQYF
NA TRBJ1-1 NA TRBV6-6 TGTGCCCGCACCTCCAGGGGACCTAACCCTGCCGCTTTCTTT CARTSRGPNPAAFF
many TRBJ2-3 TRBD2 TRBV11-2 TGTGCCAGCAGCGAGGGGACTAGCGGGAGAAATACGCAGTATTTT CASSEGTSGRNTQYF
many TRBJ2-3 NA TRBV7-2 TGTGCCAGCAGCGTCATTTCGGGCACAGATACGCAGTATTTT CASSVISGTDTQYF
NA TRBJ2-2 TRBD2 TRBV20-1 TGCAGTGCTAGAGTCGGGACTACGACCGGGGAGCTGCTTTTT CSARVGTTTGELLF
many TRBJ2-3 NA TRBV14 TGTGCCAGCAGCCAAGACATAGCAGGACCAGCCACAGATACGCAGTATTTT CASSQDIAGPATDTQYF
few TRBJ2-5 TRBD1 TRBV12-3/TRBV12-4 TGTGCCAGCAGTGCCATCGGGACAGGCGAGACCCAGTACTTC CASSAIGTGETQYF
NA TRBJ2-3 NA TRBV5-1 TGCGCCAGCAGTTTCGTTGCCGCATACTCCGCCACAGATACGCAGTATTTT CASSFVAAYSATDTQYF
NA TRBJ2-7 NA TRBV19 TGTGCCAGTAGGATGCAGGACAGCTCCTACGAGCAGTACTTC CASRMQDSSYEQYF
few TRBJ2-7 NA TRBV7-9 TGTGCCAGCAGCTCAAGGACAGAAACCACCTACGAGCAGTACTTC CASSSRTETTYEQYF
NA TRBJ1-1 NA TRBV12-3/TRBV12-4 TGTGCCAGCAGTTCGGGCACTGGAGCTTTCTTT CASSSGTGAFF
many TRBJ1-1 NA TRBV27 TGTGCCAGCAGTTTAACGTTCAGGGAGGTCACTGAAGCTTTCTTT CASSLTFREVTEAFF
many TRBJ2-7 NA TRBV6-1 TGTGCCAGCAGTGAATCGGATTTGAACAACGAGCAGTACTTC CASSESDLNNEQYF
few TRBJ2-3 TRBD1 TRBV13 TGTGCCAGCAGCAGCCGGGACAGGGGGCGAACAGATACGCAGTATTTT CASSSRDRGRTDTQYF
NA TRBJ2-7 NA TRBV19 TGTGCCAGTAGTATAGAAGGAATCTACGAGCAGTACTTC CASSIEGIYEQYF
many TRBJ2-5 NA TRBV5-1 TGCGCCAGCAGCATCGACAGGTACCAAGAGACCCAGTACTTC CASSIDRYQETQYF
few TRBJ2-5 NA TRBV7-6 TGTGCCAGCAGCTTAGCACTAGCCACGCTCGAGACCCAGTACTTC CASSLALATLETQYF
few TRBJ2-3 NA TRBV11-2 TGTGCCACCACCCCGCCCTTTACAGATACGCAGTATTTT CATTPPFTDTQYF
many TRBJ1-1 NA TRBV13 TGTGCCAGCAGCTTAGCCGGCAAGGGTACTGAAGCTTTCTTT CASSLAGKGTEAFF
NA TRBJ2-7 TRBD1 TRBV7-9 TGTGCCAGCAGCCCCCTCCCCCGGGACAGGCGCTCCTACGAGCAGTGCTTC CASSPLPRDRRSYEQCF
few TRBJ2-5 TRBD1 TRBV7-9 TGTGCCAGCAGCCCGTCCTGGGACAGGGTTGACCAAGAGACCCGGTACTTC CASSPSWDRVDQETRYF
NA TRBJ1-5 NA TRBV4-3 TGCGCCAGCAGCCGAGCCGGGACGAGCAATCAGGCCCAGCATTTT CASSRAGTSNQAQHF
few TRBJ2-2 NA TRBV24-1 TGTGCCACCAGTGATGGCGGCCCTTCCCGATCGCACGCCGGGGAGCTGTTTTTT CATSDGGPSRSHAGELFF
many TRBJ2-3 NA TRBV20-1 TGCAGTGCTAGAGATTATAACTTGGAGAGCACAGATACGCAGTATTTT CSARDYNLESTDTQYF
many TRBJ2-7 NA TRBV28 TGTGCCAGCTCCCTTTATCGTAGGCTAAACTCCTACGAGCAGTACTTC CASSLYRRLNSYEQYF
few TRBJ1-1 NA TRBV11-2 TGTGCCAGCAGCGAGGTATGGTACGGGACGGCGTTTGAAGCTTTCTTT CASSEVWYGTAFEAFF
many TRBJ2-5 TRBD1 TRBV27 TGTGCCAGCAGCTGGGGGACAGGACAAGAGACCCAGTACTTC CASSWGTGQETQYF
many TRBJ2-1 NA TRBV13 TGTGCCAGCGTCGGGGGTTATGAGCAGTTCTTC CASVGGYEQFF
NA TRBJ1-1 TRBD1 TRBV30 TGTGCCTGGACCGGGACAGTGAACACTGAAGCTTTCTTT CAWTGTVNTEAFF
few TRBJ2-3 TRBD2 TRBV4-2 TGTGCCAGCAGCCAAGAAATAGCGGGACCCAGCACAGATACGCAGTATTTT CASSQEIAGPSTDTQYF
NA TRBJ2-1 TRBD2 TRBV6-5 TGTGCCAGCGGTTTCACCACCGGGACTAGCGGAGCCCGTGGTGAGCAGTTCTTC CASGFTTGTSGARGEQFF
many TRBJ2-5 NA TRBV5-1 TGCGCCAGCAGCTTGGGGGCAAACCAAGAGACCCAGTACTTC CASSLGANQETQYF
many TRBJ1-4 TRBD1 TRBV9 TGTGCCAGCAGCGCAGGGGGAGCTGAAAAACTGTTTTTT CASSAGGAEKLFF
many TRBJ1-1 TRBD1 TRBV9 TGTGCCAGCAGCGAGGGAGGACAGGGGAGTACTGAAGCTTTCTTT CASSEGGQGSTEAFF
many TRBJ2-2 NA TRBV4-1 TGCGCCAGCAGCCAAGAGGCTCAGTCAACCGGGGAGCTGTTTTTT CASSQEAQSTGELFF
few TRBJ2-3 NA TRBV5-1 TGCGCCAGCCGAGCCACAGATACGCAGTATTTT CASRATDTQYF
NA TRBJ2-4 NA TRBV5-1 TGCGCCAGCAGCCCGGGCCCCCAGGGCGTAATGGGGGACATTCAGTACTTC CASSPGPQGVMGDIQYF
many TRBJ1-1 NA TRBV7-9 TGTGCCAGCAGCTTAGGGGGCGCGAGCTCTACTGAAGCTTTCTTT CASSLGGASSTEAFF